Shown below are 14 T cell receptor beta chains from a single sample sequenced in a study of cytomegalovirus exposure and HLA in healthy donors. Assay: immunoSEQ multiplex PCR; the TCRdb copy retains only in-frame clones and omits some. The data contain 300,000 to 450,000 clones, roughly 89% of them singletons. The sequencing sample was made of PBMCs. The receptors come from a woman in her late teens or twenties in good health and CMV-seronegative.

This chain joins TRBV7-9 and TRBJ2-1, with TRBD2 matching 7 bases. The germline CDR1 and CDR2 sequences are SEHNR and FQNEAQ (reference sequence). V trimming: 7 bases; J trimming: 3 bases; junction bases outside the gene matches: 6. This CDR3 has 14 residues. The CDR3 here is CASKGGGLYNEQFF. The CDR3 DNA follows: TGTGCCAGCAAGGGCGGGGGTCTCTACAATGAGCAGTTCTTC.

This clone was counted only a few times. V gene TRBV2 combines with J gene TRBJ2-5; TRBD1 might be the D (6 bases). Trimming left V 10 bases short and J 1 base short, with 13 bases between. Germline CDR1 SNHLY, CDR2 FYNNEI. The CDR3 contains 13 residues. The CDR3 spells CATRTVAQETQYF. As DNA, the CDR3 is TGTGCCACCCGGACAGTAGCCCAAGAGACCCAGTACTTC.

The CDR3 nucleotides are TGCGCCAGCAGCCAACGGATACAGGGGGCGTACGAGCAGTACTTC. It translates to CASSQRIQGAYEQYF. The chain uses TRBV4-1 and TRBJ2-7, with 9 bases fitting TRBD1. CDR1 MGHRA and CDR2 YSYEKL come from the germline V gene. This CDR3 spans 15 amino acids. The V and J ends lost 2 bases and 4 bases, in that order; junction bases with no gene match: 6.

The chain is built from TRBV28 and TRBJ2-1, with D perhaps matching TRBD1 (6 bases). There are 15 residues in the CDR3. The V gene's germline CDR1 is MDHEN and CDR2 SYDVKM. V was trimmed by 7 bases and J by 8 bases, leaving 21 bases between them. CDR3 sequence reads: CASIKTGVHRDEQFF. For the CDR3, the DNA is TGTGCCAGCATCAAGACCGGGGTACACAGGGATGAGCAGTTCTTC. The complete variable domain, with remaining parts taken from reference TRBV28 and TRBJ2-1, reads DVKVTQSSRYLVKRTGEKVFLECVQDMDHENMFWYRQDPGLGLRLIYFSYDVKMKEKGDIPEGYSVSREKKERFSLILESASTNQTSMYLCASIKTGVHRDEQFFGPGTRLTVL.

Note on this clone: One end of the junction does not line up with germline, which may come from a read error. The chain uses TRBV27 and TRBJ2-3; 7 bases match TRBD2. This CDR3 has 15 amino acids. Germline values: CDR1 MNHEY, CDR2 SMNVEV (reference sequence). CDR3 coding DNA: TGTGCCAACAGTTCTGCTAGCGGTAAAGGTTATACGCAGTATTTT. Its protein product is CANSSASGKGYTQYF.

The V call is TRBV9, the J call TRBJ2-5; D not resolved. This CDR3 region has 14 residues. Trimming cost V 0 bases and J 5 bases, with 11 bases left between them. Germline V gene lookup returns CDR1 SGDLS and CDR2 YYNGEE. The CDR3 DNA reads TGTGCCAGCAGCGTAGCTGGGCGATCGGAGACCCAGTACTTC. Amino acid sequence: CASSVAGRSETQYF.

The chain is built from TRBV6-4 and TRBJ2-6; D is perhaps TRBD1 (5 bases). Germline-derived CDR1 and CDR2 are MRHNA and SNTAGT. The CDR3 runs to 16 residues. V lost 0 bases to trimming and J lost 0 bases, with 6 bases between them. CDR3 amino acids: CASSDSDNSGANVLTF. As DNA, the CDR3 is TGTGCCAGCAGTGACTCGGACAACTCTGGGGCCAACGTCCTGACTTTC.

J is TRBJ2-7 and V is TRBV28; D might be TRBD1 (5 bases). In germline, CDR1 is MDHEN, CDR2 SYDVKM. Trimming stripped 3 bases from V and 6 bases from J, with 12 bases between. CDR3 size: 13 residues. The CDR3 nucleotides are TGTGCCAGCAGTTTTGACAGCTTCGGCGAGCAGTACTTC. Translation gives CASSFDSFGEQYF.

The V and J genes are TRBV27 and TRBJ2-2, with TRBD2 as a possible D gene (6 bases). V was clipped by 5 bases and J by 2 bases, with 12 bases between them. Germline assignment: CDR1 MNHEY and CDR2 SMNVEV (reference sequence). This CDR3 is built from 15 residues. CDR3 residues: CASSPWAGNTGELFF. In DNA form, the CDR3 reads TGTGCCAGCAGTCCCTGGGCGGGAAACACCGGGGAGCTGTTTTTT.

Regarding this clone: This same CDR3 is encoded by further DNA sequences in the sample. The rearrangement joins TRBV28 to TRBJ1-1; D possibly corresponds to TRBD1 (6 bases). The ends were cut back, 2 bases at V and 1 base at J, with 8 bases in the middle. Germline V lookup: CDR1 MDHEN, CDR2 SYDVKM. This CDR3 is built from 14 residues. The CDR3 coding sequence is TGTGCCAGCAGTTTAGGCAGGGGGAACACTGAAGCTTTCTTT. As protein: CASSLGRGNTEAFF.

The V gene is TRBV5-4, the J gene TRBJ2-7; 9 bases fit TRBD1. The CDR3 consists of 15 residues. With 7 bases clipped from V and 6 bases from J, the junction kept 14 bases outside the gene matches. Germline V gene sequence: CDR1 SGHNT, CDR2 YYREEE (reference sequence). CDR3 nucleotides: TGTGCCAGCGCCCTCCCCAGGGACAGGGCCACCGAGCAGTACTTC. The encoded protein is CASALPRDRATEQYF.

The chain combines TRBV9 with TRBJ1-6; unclear D gene. Germline CDR1 is SGDLS and CDR2 is YYNGEE. V lost 2 bases to trimming and J lost 9 bases, with 15 bases between them. This CDR3 contains 15 residues. CDR3 coding DNA: TGTGCCAGCAGCGTGGAGGACGTCCTCACTTCACCCCTCCACTTT. It yields the protein CASSVEDVLTSPLHF.

The V call is TRBV7-9, the J call TRBJ1-2; D is undetermined. V gave up 4 bases and J gave up 8 bases, with 11 bases separating them. The CDR3 runs 12 residues. Germline CDR1 is SEHNR and CDR2 is FQNEAQ (reference sequence). The CDR3: CASSSQRSGYTF. The CDR3 region has the DNA TGTGCCAGCAGCTCACAGCGGAGCGGCTACACCTTC.

The chain employs TRBV27 and TRBJ1-5, with D tentatively TRBD1 (5 bases). Germline-derived CDR1 and CDR2 are MNHEY and SMNVEV (reference sequence). CDR3 length: 16 residues. Trimming pared 5 bases from V and 0 bases from J, leaving 14 bases between. CDR3 in amino acids: CASSPRDFLSNQPQHF. The CDR3 DNA reads as TGTGCCAGCAGTCCCCGGGACTTCCTTAGCAATCAGCCCCAGCATTTT.